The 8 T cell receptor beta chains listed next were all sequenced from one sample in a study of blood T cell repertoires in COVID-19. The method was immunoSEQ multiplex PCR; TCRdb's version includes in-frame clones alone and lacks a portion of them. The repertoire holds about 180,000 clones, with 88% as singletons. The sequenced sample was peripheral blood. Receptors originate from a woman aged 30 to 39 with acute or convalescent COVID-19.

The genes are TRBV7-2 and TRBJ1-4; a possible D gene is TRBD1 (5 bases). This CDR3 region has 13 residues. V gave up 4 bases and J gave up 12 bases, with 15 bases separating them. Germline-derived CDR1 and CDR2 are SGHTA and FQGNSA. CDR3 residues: CTSSSVRGGELFF. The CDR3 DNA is TGTACCAGCAGCTCCGTAAGGGGAGGGGAACTGTTTTTT.

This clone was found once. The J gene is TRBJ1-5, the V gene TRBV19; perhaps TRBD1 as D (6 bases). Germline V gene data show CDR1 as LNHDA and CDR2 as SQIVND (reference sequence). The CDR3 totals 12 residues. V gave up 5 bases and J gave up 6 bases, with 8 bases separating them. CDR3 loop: CASSVQGQPQHF. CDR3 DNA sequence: TGTGCCAGTAGTGTACAGGGTCAGCCCCAGCATTTT.

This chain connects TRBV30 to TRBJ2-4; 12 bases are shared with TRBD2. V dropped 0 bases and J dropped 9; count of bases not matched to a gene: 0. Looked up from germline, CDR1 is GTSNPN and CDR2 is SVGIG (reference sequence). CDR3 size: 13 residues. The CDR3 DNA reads TGTGCCTGGAGTGTACTAGCGGGAGGCATTCAGTACTTC. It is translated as CAWSVLAGGIQYF.

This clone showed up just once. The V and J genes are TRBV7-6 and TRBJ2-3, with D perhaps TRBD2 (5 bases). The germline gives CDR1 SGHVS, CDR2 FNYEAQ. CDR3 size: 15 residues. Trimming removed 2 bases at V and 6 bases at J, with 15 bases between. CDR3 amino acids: CASSLLETSGDTQYF. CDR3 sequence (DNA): TGTGCCAGCAGCTTATTGGAAACTTCGGGGGATACGCAGTATTTT.

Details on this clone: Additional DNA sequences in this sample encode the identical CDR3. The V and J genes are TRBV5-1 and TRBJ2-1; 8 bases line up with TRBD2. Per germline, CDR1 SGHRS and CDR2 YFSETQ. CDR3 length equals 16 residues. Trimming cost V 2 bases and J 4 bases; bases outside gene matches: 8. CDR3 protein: CASSLGLAGPYNEQFF. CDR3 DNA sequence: TGCGCCAGCAGCTTAGGCCTAGCGGGCCCTTACAATGAGCAGTTCTTC.

The CDR3 loop is CASSIIRAGAGAFF. In nucleotides, the CDR3 is TGTGCCAGTAGTATCATAAGGGCAGGGGCTGGAGCTTTCTTT. The gene calls are TRBV19 and TRBJ1-1; D possibly corresponds to TRBD1 (6 bases). The V gene lost 3 bases and the J gene lost 10 bases, with 18 bases spanning the gap. CDR1 and CDR2 (germline): LNHDA, SQIVND (reference sequence). The CDR3 has 14 amino acids.

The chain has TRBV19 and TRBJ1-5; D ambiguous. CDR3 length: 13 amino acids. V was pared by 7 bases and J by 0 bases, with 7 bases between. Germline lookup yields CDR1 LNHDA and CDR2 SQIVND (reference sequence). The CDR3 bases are TGTGCCAGTACGGACTATAGCAATCAGCCCCAGCATTTT. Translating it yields CASTDYSNQPQHF. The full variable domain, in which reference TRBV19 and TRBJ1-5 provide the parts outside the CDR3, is DGGITQSPKYLFRKEGQNVTLSCEQNLNHDAMYWYRQDPGQGLRLIYYSQIVNDFQKGDIAEGYSVSREKKESFPLTVTSAQKNPTAFYLCASTDYSNQPQHFGDGTRLSIL.

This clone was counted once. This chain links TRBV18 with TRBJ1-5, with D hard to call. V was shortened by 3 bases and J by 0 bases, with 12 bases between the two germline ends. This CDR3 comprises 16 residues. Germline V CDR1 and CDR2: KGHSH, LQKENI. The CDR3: CASSPGRGDSNQPQHF. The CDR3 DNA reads TGTGCCAGCTCACCCGGGAGAGGCGATAGCAATCAGCCCCAGCATTTT.